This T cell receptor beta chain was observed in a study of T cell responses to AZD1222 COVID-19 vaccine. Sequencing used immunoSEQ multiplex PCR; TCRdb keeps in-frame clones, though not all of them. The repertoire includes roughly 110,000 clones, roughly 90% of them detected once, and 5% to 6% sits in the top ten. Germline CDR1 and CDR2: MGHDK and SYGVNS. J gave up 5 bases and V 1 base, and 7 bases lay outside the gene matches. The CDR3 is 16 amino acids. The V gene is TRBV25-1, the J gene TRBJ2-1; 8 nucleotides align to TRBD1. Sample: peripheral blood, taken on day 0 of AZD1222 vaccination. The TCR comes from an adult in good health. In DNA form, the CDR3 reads TGTGCCAGCAGTGAATCGGCGACAGGGGTCCACAATGAGCAGTTCTTC. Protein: CASSESATGVHNEQFF.